This T cell receptor beta chain was documented in a study of cytomegalovirus exposure and HLA in healthy donors. Study results and caveats: Later, an analysis found that TCR clusters from the first cohort tended to co-occur in the roughly 110 validation repertoires. Altogether, more than 150 TCR beta chains were recorded as cytomegalovirus-associated.

An approximately 130-subject validation cohort, separate from the 666-subject first cohort, supplied the donors. Profiling relied on immunoSEQ multiplex PCR, and the TCRdb table lists in-frame clones only, not all of them. The sample carries about 130,000 clones, 89% recorded once. Note on this clone: The antigen remains unidentified.

The origin of this receptor is a woman under 30 in good health and CMV-seropositive. Specimen: PBMCs.

The CDR3 reads CASSVTGGGEQFF. CDR3 DNA sequence: TGTGCCAGCAGCGTGACAGGGGGCGGTGAGCAGTTCTTC. The rearrangement uses TRBV9 and TRBJ2-1, with 10 bases lining up with TRBD1. The CDR3 extends over 13 amino acids. Germline V CDR1 and CDR2: SGDLS, YYNGEE. V lost 2 bases and J lost 9; bases outside the gene matches: 2.